This T cell receptor (beta chain) is drawn from a study of T cell responses to AZD1222 COVID-19 vaccine. In germline, CDR1 is KGHSH, CDR2 LQKENI. Trimming removed 6 bases at V and 4 bases at J, with 12 bases between. The CDR3 is 13 amino acids. Only in-frame clones appear in the TCRdb table, and some are missing; sequencing was by immunoSEQ multiplex PCR. The sample records roughly 100,000 clones, 70% to 85% being singletons. This clone has just one count. Its antigen remains unknown. Study-wide results and caveats: Recipients of two AZD1222 doses showed rising Spike-specific TCR breadth and depth. Donor demographics were predominantly white British with a female majority; clonal diversity may be underestimated. The reported proportion of spike-specific TCRs targeting unmutated variant regions was nearly half.

The V call is TRBV18, the J call TRBJ1-1; maybe TRBD1 (5 bases). This TCR was sampled from an adult who received the AZD1222 COVID-19 vaccine. Sequenced material: peripheral blood, taken 28 days after the second AZD1222 dose. The CDR3 sequence is CASSGEEGTEAFF. DNA of the CDR3: TGTGCCAGCTCGGGGGAGGAGGGCACTGAAGCTTTCTTT.